This TCR beta chain was identified in a study of T cells in Graves' hyperthyroidism and ophthalmopathy. Overall study findings and caveats: Among clonotypes expanded in thyroid above 0.001, most were also found in blood.

The CDR3 has 14 amino acids. CDR1 is GTSNPN, CDR2 SVGIG, per germline (reference sequence). J was trimmed by 3 bases and V by 3 bases; bases with no gene match: 3. The TCR beta CDR3 regions underwent amplification using RNA transcripts as the source. The HTBI primer set served for first-round RT-PCR of the TCR CDR3. TCRdb reanalysed the multiplex PCR reads using MiXCR and keeps one entry per CDR3 protein. In the table there are hundreds of thousands of distinct CDR3 sequences, roughly 20% of which are singletons. This clonotype was picked up many times. No antigen is known for it. The study enrolled patients aged 18 to 65 with newly diagnosed hyperthyroidism of under 2 months' duration. The sample of blood was obtained at first hyperthyroidism diagnosis (before any ophthalmopathy symptoms). Isolation of PBMCs was performed on approximately 10 ml fresh peripheral blood.

This rearrangement joins TRBV30 to TRBJ2-7, with TRBD2 identical over 12 bases. This TCR came from a woman between 50 and 59 years old with Graves' hyperthyroidism that later progressed to Graves' ophthalmopathy. Source material: blood. As DNA, the CDR3 is TGTGCCTGGAGGAAGACTAGCGGGGGCTACGAGCAGTACTTC. It encodes CAWRKTSGGYEQYF.